A selection of T cell receptor beta chains follows, all from one sample in a study of blood T cell repertoires in COVID-19. Profiled with immunoSEQ multiplex PCR; TCRdb holds only in-frame clones, not every one. The sample holds approximately 270,000 clones; around nine tenths are singletons and the top ten take about 8.6%. The sequencing sample was made of peripheral blood. The receptor source for this set is a man aged 35-49 years with active or convalescent COVID-19. CDR3s include the opening cysteine and the closing phenylalanine or tryptophan. The order of the fields is V gene, J gene, CDR3 protein.

TRBV28	TRBJ1-2	CATTLLGYGYTF
TRBV6-6	TRBJ2-2	CASDRGQAGELFF
TRBV30	TRBJ2-3	CAWSAQPVSDTQYF
TRBV5-1	TRBJ2-6	CASSFHSSGANVLTF
TRBV5-1	TRBJ2-3	CASSIPLAETDTQYF
TRBV27	TRBJ2-7	CASSKNQIYEQYF
TRBV12-5	TRBJ1-5	CASGLVQRRSNQPQHF
TRBV5-1	TRBJ1-1	CASSPAGGRTEAFF
TRBV4-1	TRBJ1-1	CASSQELLQISEAFF
TRBV4-1	TRBJ1-1	CASSQATGGNTEAFF
TRBV3-1/TRBV3-2	TRBJ1-2	CASSQVTGHGYTF
TRBV3-1/TRBV3-2	TRBJ2-2	CASSRQGVGTGELFF
TRBV7-6	TRBJ2-3	CASSLVGTDTQYF
TRBV2	TRBJ2-7	CASNLAGGYEQYF
TRBV11-3	TRBJ2-5	CASSPRQGGLQETQYF